Here is one T cell receptor (beta chain) with its context. The data were obtained in a study of shared clonotypes between healthy human individuals. Germline V gene sequence: CDR1 LGHNT, CDR2 FRNRAP. Trimming pared 5 bases from V and 4 bases from J, leaving 8 bases between. The CDR3 runs 13 residues. CD45RO-negative cells were positively selected for CCR7, leaving out terminally differentiated effector memory CD45RA+ cells. Genomic DNA of every subset was divided equally among multiple immunoSEQ plates. Assay used: immunoSEQ multiplex PCR; TCRdb lists only in-frame clones, some missing. The table shows around 700,000 clones, with about 90% occurring only once.

V gene TRBV12-5 combines with J gene TRBJ2-2; the D call may be TRBD1 or TRBD2 (6 bases each). This TCR derives from a man aged 25 to 45 in good health. The specimen sequenced was naive CD8+ T cells sorted from blood. The CDR3 is CASGKGGTGELFF. Written as DNA, the CDR3 is TGTGCTAGTGGTAAGGGGGGCACCGGGGAGCTGTTTTTT.